The following is a TCR beta chain sequence with its context. The sample belongs to a study of blood T cell repertoires in COVID-19. Across the study: PBMCs, B-cell-depleted T cells, or T cells were the source of the cDNA or gDNA that made up the material.

The germline CDR1 and CDR2 sequences are SGHTA and FQGNSA. Trimming took 5 bases from V and 2 from J, leaving 10 bases between them. CDR3 length: 15 residues. TCRdb's table, derived via immunoSEQ multiplex PCR, lists solely in-frame clones and lacks some. The sample consists of 250,000 to 350,000 clones, around 91% of them appearing once. Sequencing was carried out using peripheral blood. The sequence came from a woman aged 60 to 75 with acute or convalescent COVID-19. The rearrangement links TRBV7-2 to TRBJ1-6, with D maybe TRBD1 (6 bases). For the CDR3, the DNA is TGTGCCAGCAGCCCACAGGGAACCTATAATTCACCCCTCCACTTT. Translated: CASSPQGTYNSPLHF.